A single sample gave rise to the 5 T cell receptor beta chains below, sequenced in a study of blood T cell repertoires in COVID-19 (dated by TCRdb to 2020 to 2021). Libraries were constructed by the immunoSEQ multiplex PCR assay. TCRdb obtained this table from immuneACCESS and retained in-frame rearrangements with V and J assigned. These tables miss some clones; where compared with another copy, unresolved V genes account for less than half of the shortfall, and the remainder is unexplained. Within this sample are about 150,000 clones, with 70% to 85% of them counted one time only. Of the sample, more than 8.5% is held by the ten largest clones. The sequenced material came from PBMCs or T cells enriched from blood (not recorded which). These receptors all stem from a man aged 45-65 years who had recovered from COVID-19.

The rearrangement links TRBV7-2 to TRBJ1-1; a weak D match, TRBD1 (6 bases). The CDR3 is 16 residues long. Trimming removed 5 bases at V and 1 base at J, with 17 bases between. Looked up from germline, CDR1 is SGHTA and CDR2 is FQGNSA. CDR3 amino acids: CASSGDRRKANTEAFF. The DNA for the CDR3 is TGTGCCAGCAGCGGTGACAGGAGGAAGGCGAACACTGAAGCTTTCTTT.

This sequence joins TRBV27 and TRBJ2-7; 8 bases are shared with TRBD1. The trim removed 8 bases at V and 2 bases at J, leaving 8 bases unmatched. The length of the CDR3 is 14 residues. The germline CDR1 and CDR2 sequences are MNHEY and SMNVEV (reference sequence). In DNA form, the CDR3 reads TGTGCCAGCGGGCAGGGGGCCGGCGCCTACGAGCAGTACTTC. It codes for CASGQGAGAYEQYF.

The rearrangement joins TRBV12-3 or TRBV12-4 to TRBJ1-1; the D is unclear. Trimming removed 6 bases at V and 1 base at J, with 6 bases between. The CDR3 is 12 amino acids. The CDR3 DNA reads TGTGCCAGCAGGCCAGGGAACACTGAAGCTTTCTTT. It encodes CASRPGNTEAFF.

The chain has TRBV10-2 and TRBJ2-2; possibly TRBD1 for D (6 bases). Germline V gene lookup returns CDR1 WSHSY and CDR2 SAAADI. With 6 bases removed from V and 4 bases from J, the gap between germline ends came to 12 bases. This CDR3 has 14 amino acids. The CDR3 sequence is CASRKTGVTGELFF. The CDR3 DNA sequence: TGCGCCAGCAGGAAGACAGGTGTCACCGGGGAGCTGTTTTTT.

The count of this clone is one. The CDR3 here is CASSQDLKQGQSYGYTF. The CDR3, as DNA: TGCGCCAGCAGCCAAGATCTTAAGCAGGGCCAATCCTATGGCTACACCTTC. The genes are TRBV4-3 and TRBJ1-2; tentative D call: TRBD1 (5 bases). This CDR3 has 17 residues. V lost 0 bases and J lost 4, with 18 bases in between. Germline CDR1 is LGHNA and CDR2 is YSLEER.